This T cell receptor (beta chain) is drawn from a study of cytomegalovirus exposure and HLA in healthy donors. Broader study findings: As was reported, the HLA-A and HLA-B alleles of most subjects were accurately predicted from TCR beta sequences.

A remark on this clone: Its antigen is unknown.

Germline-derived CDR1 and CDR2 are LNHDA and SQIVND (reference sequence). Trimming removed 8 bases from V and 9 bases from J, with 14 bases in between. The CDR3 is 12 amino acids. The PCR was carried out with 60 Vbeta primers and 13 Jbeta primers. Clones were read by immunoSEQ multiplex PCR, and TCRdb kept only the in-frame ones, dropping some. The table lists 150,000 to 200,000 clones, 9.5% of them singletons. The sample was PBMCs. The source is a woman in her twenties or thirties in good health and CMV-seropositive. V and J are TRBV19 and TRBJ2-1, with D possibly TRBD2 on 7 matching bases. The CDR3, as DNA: TGTGCCAGTGACGAGGGGGGGTCTGAGCAGTTCTTC. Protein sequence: CASDEGGSEQFF.